This T cell receptor (beta chain) comes out of a study of cytomegalovirus exposure and HLA in healthy donors (dated by TCRdb to about 2017). For the study in its entirety: According to a later analysis, one platform produced both the roughly 130 validation repertoires and the 666 repertoires of the first cohort. The aim of the study was to test whether cataloging public T cell receptors could identify signatures of past pathogen exposure. Along with the approximately 600-subject first cohort, a separate validation cohort of around 120 different subjects was used. To predict cytomegalovirus infection status, the study brought together high-throughput TCR immunosequencing, statistical association of individual TCRs with disease status, and machine learning. The research as a whole found: A few of the identified cytomegalovirus-associated TCR beta chains were confirmed in vitro to be specific for cytomegalovirus antigens. A later analysis lacked HLA typing for the validation cohort, so it scored co-occurrence in that cohort across all 110 or so repertoires. In both the original and validation cohorts, the classifier was reported to diagnose cytomegalovirus status with high specificity and sensitivity. Most TCR sequences were observed very rarely across donors, whereas some public TCRs were present in many individuals. In a later analysis, TCRs clustered in the first cohort were found to also tend to co-occur in the approximately 120 validation repertoires, with approximately 95% of cluster scores above 0. It was suggested by the authors that the approach could potentially be generalized to other disease states and immunological phenotypes. A total of fewer than 200 TCR beta chains were listed by the study as associated with cytomegalovirus.

A word on this clone: No antigen is known for it. The input lacks base qualities; no much larger clone sits a single base away.

The germline V gene supplies CDR1 LGHNA and CDR2 YNFKEQ. The V and J ends are trimmed by 3 bases and 7 bases, leaving 12 bases between them. The CDR3, from cysteine to phenylalanine, totals 13 residues. The only DNA kept is the CDR3, 39 bases in frame from the first base. Libraries were built with the immunoSEQ multiplex PCR assay. The authors processed their data as follows. A statistical classification framework was built for diagnosing cytomegalovirus status from the catalog of TCR beta chain sequences. TCRdb carries this immuneACCESS record with in-frame sequences only. Its versions omit some clonotypes, under half of them owing to an unresolved V gene in the studies checked, with the rest unexplained. From that table come the V and J calls and clone size; the DNA was used to work out D and trimming. The sample table lists 110,000 or so clones, approximately 91% of them with a count of one. The ten largest make up nearly 4.5% of the sample.

The donors were included in the validation cohort of some 120 subjects, a group kept apart from the approximately 700-subject first cohort. The sequence links TRBV4-2 to TRBJ1-2; the D segment could be TRBD1, given 5 matching bases. This sequence was found in a man younger than 35 in good health and CMV-seropositive. The source material was PBMCs. The DNA sequence follows: TGTGCCAGCAGCCAGGGAGACGGGGGTGGCTACACCTTC. It specifies CASSQGDGGGYTF.